These T cell receptor beta chains were read from a single sample in a study of blood T cells in healthy people across ages. TCRdb analysed the 5' RACE reads with MiXCR anew, one entry per CDR3 protein. The sample yields more than 450,000 distinct CDR3 sequences, about 28% seen once. These data also formed part of another study, on T cells of mothers and their children.

Sequenced: blood. These receptors came from a boy aged 2 to 10 in good health. CDR3s include the opening cysteine and the closing phenylalanine or tryptophan. Fields, in order: V gene, D gene, clone size, J gene, CDR3 protein, CDR3 DNA. D genes are given only for firm matches. Size tells how often a clone was seen (once, few, many) or the class of an expanded clone, and some rows leave it out.

TRBV2	-	many	TRBJ2-1	CASSERNEQFF	TGTGCCAGCAGTGAAAGGAATGAGCAGTTCTTC
TRBV27	-	few	TRBJ2-7	CASSELGQNEQYF	TGTGCCAGCAGCGAACTCGGGCAAAACGAGCAGTACTTC
TRBV29-1	-	few	TRBJ1-5	CSVEGASLNQPQHF	TGCAGCGTTGAAGGAGCTTCCCTAAATCAGCCCCAGCATTTT
TRBV7-3	-	few	TRBJ2-4	CASSLCLGVRAKNIQYF	TGTGCCAGCAGCTTATGCTTGGGAGTGCGTGCCAAAAACATTCAGTACTTC
TRBV12-3/TRBV12-4	TRBD1	once	TRBJ1-4	CASSLGQAISEKLFF	TGTGCCAGCAGTCTTGGACAGGCCATCAGTGAAAAACTGTTTTTT
TRBV12-3/TRBV12-4	TRBD1	few	TRBJ2-5	CASGDRGRGETQYF	TGTGCCAGCGGGGACAGGGGGCGCGGAGAGACCCAGTACTTC
TRBV4-1	-	-	TRBJ1-2	CASSQEGVRQGYGYTF	TGCGCCAGCAGCCAAGAGGGCGTTCGGCAGGGGTATGGCTACACCTTC
TRBV15	-	-	TRBJ1-5	CATSREGDSNQPQHF	TGTGCCACCAGCAGAGAGGGGGATAGCAATCAGCCCCAGCATTTT
TRBV13	-	-	TRBJ2-7	CANSLGRRQTYEQYF	TGTGCCAACAGCTTAGGCCGACGACAGACCTACGAGCAGTACTTC
TRBV10-3	-	-	TRBJ1-4	CATSESTGDTKLFF	TGTGCCACCAGTGAGTCGACGGGCGATACAAAACTGTTTTTT
TRBV20-1	-	few	TRBJ1-2	CSANHEGASGYTF	TGCAGTGCTAATCATGAGGGAGCGAGTGGCTACACCTTC
TRBV7-8	-	-	TRBJ1-1	CASSLNIPGTEAFF	TGTGCCAGCAGCTTAAATATACCTGGGACTGAAGCTTTCTTT
TRBV5-6	-	-	TRBJ2-3	CASSYGGRTDTQYF	TGTGCCAGCAGCTACGGGGGCCGGACAGATACGCAGTATTTT
TRBV6-1	-	-	TRBJ1-2	CASSEYRTNYGYTF	TGTGCCAGCAGTGAATACCGGACTAACTATGGCTACACCTTC
TRBV7-7	-	many	TRBJ2-5	CASSPPHGETQYF	TGTGCCAGCAGCCCCCCCCACGGGGAGACCCAGTACTTC
TRBV20-1	-	-	TRBJ1-2	CSAKRWAGGINYGYTF	TGCAGTGCTAAGAGATGGGCTGGGGGGATTAACTATGGCTACACCTTC
TRBV3-1	TRBD1	few	TRBJ1-2	CASSQPGQDDYGYTF	TGTGCCAGCAGCCAACCGGGACAGGATGACTATGGCTACACCTTC
TRBV3-1	-	few	TRBJ2-3	CASSQAGASTDTQYF	TGTGCCAGCAGCCAAGCTGGGGCTAGCACAGATACGCAGTATTTT
TRBV7-3	-	few	TRBJ2-3	CASSLMGVGTDTQYF	TGTGCCAGCAGCTTAATGGGGGTCGGCACAGATACGCAGTATTTT
TRBV11-2	-	few	TRBJ2-7	CASSLFLAGTPYEQYF	TGTGCCAGCAGCTTATTCCTGGCAGGGACGCCCTACGAGCAGTACTTC
TRBV9	TRBD1	few	TRBJ2-5	CASSAQTGGGETQYF	TGTGCCAGCAGCGCTCAAACAGGGGGAGGAGAGACCCAGTACTTC
TRBV29-1	-	-	TRBJ1-5	CSVRQGNQPQHF	TGCAGCGTTCGGCAGGGGAATCAGCCCCAGCATTTT
TRBV12-3/TRBV12-4	TRBD2	many	TRBJ2-7	CASRPRTSGAYVQYF	TGTGCCAGCAGACCTAGGACTAGCGGAGCGTACGTGCAGTACTTC
TRBV7-2	-	few	TRBJ2-3	CASSSTIRDTQYF	TGTGCCAGCAGCTCGACCATTAGGGATACGCAGTATTTT
TRBV4-1	-	-	TRBJ2-4	CASSQLVPKNIQYF	TGCGCCAGCAGCCAGTTAGTGCCCAAAAACATTCAGTACTTC